Many counts were recorded for the clone carrying this T cell receptor (beta chain). Amplification targeted TCR beta CDR3 regions from RNA transcripts. First-round RT-PCR targeting the TCR CDR3 was performed with the HTBI primer set. In TCRdb, the multiplex PCR reads were re-called with MiXCR into one record per CDR3 protein. The sample carries under 400,000 distinct CDR3 sequences, roughly 23% recorded once. This entry is derived from a study of T cells in Graves' hyperthyroidism and ophthalmopathy. Study background: Sampling of peripheral blood happened at initial diagnosis, prior to any treatment.

The TCR sequence derives from a woman between 50 and 59 years old with Graves' hyperthyroidism. The sequenced sample consisted of blood.

DNA for the CDR3: TGTGCCAGCAGTTACAGGGATCTGAACACTGAAGCTTTCTTT. Its translation is CASSYRDLNTEAFF. The V call is TRBV12-3 or TRBV12-4, the J call TRBJ1-1; possible D gene TRBD1, 6 bases. Trimming took off 4 bases at V and 0 bases at J, with 9 bases between the two ends. The CDR3 covers 14 residues.